Detailed here is one TCR beta chain. This sample is part of a study of blood T cell repertoires in COVID-19. Study in general: From T cells, B-cell-depleted T cells, or PBMCs came the material, which was cDNA or gDNA.

Germline V lookup: CDR1 SGHDT, CDR2 YYEEEE. The CDR3 is made up of 18 amino acids. V lost 2 bases and J lost 0; bases outside the gene matches: 13. The data were produced by immunoSEQ multiplex PCR, yet TCRdb's version contains in-frame clones alone and is incomplete. The sample contains nearly 110,000 clones, 71% of which appear only once. Sequencing input: peripheral blood. The receptor comes from a human donor with acute or convalescent COVID-19. The donor label of this sample is uncertain. The genes are TRBV5-6 and TRBJ2-5, with TRBD2 identical over 7 bases. The CDR3 region is CASSFTWSGASYQETQYF. The CDR3 DNA reads TGTGCCAGCAGCTTCACCTGGAGCGGGGCCTCGTACCAAGAGACCCAGTACTTC. The full variable domain, completed using reference TRBV5-6 and TRBJ2-5, is DAGVTQSPTHLIKTRGQQVTLRCSPKSGHDTVSWYQQALGQGPQFIFQYYEEEERQRGNFPDRFSGHQFPNYSSELNVNALLLGDSALYLCASSFTWSGASYQETQYFGPGTRLLVL.